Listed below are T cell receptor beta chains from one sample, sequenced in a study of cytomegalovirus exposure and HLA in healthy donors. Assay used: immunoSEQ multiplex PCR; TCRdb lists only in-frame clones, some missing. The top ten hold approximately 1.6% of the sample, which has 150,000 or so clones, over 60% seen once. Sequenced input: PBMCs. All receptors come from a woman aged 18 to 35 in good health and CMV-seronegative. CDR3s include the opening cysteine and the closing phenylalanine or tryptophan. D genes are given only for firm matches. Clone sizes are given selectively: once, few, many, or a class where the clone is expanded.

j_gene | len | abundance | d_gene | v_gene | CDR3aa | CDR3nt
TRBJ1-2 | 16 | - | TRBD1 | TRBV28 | CASRGEQGARNYGYTF | TGTGCCAGCCGGGGGGAACAGGGGGCAAGAAACTATGGCTACACCTTC
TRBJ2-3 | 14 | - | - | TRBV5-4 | CASNSNSGTDTQYF | TGTGCCAGCAACTCGAACTCGGGCACAGATACGCAGTATTTT
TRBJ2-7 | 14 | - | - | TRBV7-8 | CASSLAQLTYEQYF | TGTGCCAGCAGCTTAGCGCAACTGACCTACGAGCAGTACTTC
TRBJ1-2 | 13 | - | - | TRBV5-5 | CASSKDSNYGYTF | TGTGCCAGCAGTAAGGACAGTAACTATGGCTACACCTTC
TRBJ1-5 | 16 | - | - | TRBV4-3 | CASSQDLGDKGQPQHF | TGCGCCAGCAGCCAAGATCTCGGGGACAAAGGGCAGCCCCAGCATTTT
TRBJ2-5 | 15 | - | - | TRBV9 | CASSVASGAGETQYF | TGTGCCAGCAGCGTAGCCTCGGGAGCAGGCGAGACCCAGTACTTC
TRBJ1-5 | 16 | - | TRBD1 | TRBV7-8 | CASSSWDRDPNQPQHF | TGTGCCAGCAGCTCCTGGGACAGGGACCCCAATCAGCCCCAGCATTTT
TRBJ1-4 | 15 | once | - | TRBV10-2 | CASSGPQESGEKLFF | TGCGCCAGCAGTGGTCCACAGGAAAGTGGGGAAAAACTGTTTTTT
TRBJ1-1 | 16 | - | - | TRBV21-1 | CASSKARRALNTEAFF | TGTGCCAGCAGCAAAGCACGGCGGGCTCTGAACACTGAAGCTTTCTTT
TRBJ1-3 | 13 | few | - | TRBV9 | CASSVARGNTIYF | TGTGCCAGCAGCGTAGCCAGGGGAAACACCATATATTTT
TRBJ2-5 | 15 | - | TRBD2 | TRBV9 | CASSTGTSGEETQYF | TGTGCCAGCAGCACAGGGACTAGCGGGGAAGAGACCCAGTACTTC
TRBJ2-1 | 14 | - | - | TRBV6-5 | CASRAGGRNNEQFF | TGTGCCAGCAGGGCAGGGGGGCGGAACAATGAGCAGTTCTTC
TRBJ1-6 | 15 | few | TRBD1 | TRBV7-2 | CASSSPGQVNSPLHF | TGTGCCAGCAGCTCACCGGGACAGGTTAATTCACCCCTCCACTTT
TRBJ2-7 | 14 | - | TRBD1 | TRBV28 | CASITGTGSIEQYF | TGTGCCAGCATCACCGGGACAGGGTCAATCGAGCAGTACTTC
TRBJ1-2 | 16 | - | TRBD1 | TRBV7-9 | CASSFALGTGSYGYTF | TGTGCCAGCAGCTTTGCATTGGGGACAGGGAGCTATGGCTACACCTTC
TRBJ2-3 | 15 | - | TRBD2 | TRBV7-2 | CASSLVLAGTDTQYF | TGTGCCAGCAGCTTAGTACTAGCGGGCACAGATACGCAGTATTTT
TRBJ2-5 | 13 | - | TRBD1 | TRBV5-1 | CASSRQGQETQYF | TGCGCCAGCAGTCGACAGGGACAAGAGACCCAGTACTTC
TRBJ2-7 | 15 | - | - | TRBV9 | CASSVEEGIPYEQYF | TGTGCCAGCAGCGTAGAGGAGGGAATCCCCTACGAGCAGTACTTC
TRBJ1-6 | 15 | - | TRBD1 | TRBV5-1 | CASSLRGTENSPLHF | TGCGCCAGCAGCTTACGAGGGACAGAGAATTCACCCCTCCACTTT
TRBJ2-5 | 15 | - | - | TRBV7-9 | CASRLSGDRRETQYF | TGTGCCAGCAGACTGTCGGGGGATCGAAGGGAGACCCAGTACTTC
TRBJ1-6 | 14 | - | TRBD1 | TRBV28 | CASSPGGYNSPLHF | TGTGCCAGCAGTCCAGGGGGGTATAATTCACCCCTCCACTTT
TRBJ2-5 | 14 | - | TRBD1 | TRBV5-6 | CASSLQGIEETQYF | TGTGCCAGCAGCTTACAGGGGATTGAAGAGACCCAGTACTTC
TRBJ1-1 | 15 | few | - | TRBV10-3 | CAISAGQGHSTEAFF | TGTGCCATCAGTGCTGGGCAGGGCCATAGCACTGAAGCTTTCTTT
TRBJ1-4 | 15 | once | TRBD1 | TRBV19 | CASSIEGTGVGKLFF | TGTGCCAGTAGTATAGAAGGGACAGGGGTAGGAAAACTGTTTTTT
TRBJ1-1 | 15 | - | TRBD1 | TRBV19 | CASSNGGQGFTEAFF | TGTGCCAGTAGTAATGGGGGACAGGGATTTACTGAAGCTTTCTTT
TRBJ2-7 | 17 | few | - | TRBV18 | CASSPREYASEGYEQYF | TGTGCCAGCTCACCACGGGAGTATGCTAGCGAGGGCTACGAGCAGTACTTC
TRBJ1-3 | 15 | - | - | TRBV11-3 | CASSAGVQSGNTIYF | TGTGCCAGCAGCGCAGGGGTGCAATCTGGAAACACCATATATTTT
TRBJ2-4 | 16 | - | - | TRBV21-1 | CASSKALLGHPRIQYF | TGTGCCAGCAGCAAAGCGCTTTTAGGACATCCTAGAATTCAGTACTTC
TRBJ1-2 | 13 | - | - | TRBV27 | CASSLGVNYGYTF | TGTGCCAGCAGTTTGGGAGTTAACTATGGCTACACCTTC
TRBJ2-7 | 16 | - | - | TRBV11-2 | CASSLEASRGIGEQYF | TGTGCCAGCAGCTTAGAGGCCTCCCGGGGAATTGGCGAGCAGTACTTC
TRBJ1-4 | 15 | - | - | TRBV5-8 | CASSLVQLANEKLFF | TGTGCCAGCAGCTTGGTACAGTTGGCAAACGAAAAACTGTTTTTT
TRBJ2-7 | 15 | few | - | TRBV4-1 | CASSQDRWGGNEQYF | TGCGCCAGCAGCCAAGATCGGTGGGGAGGTAACGAGCAGTACTTC
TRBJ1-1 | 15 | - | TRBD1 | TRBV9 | CASSVGQGRNTEAFF | TGTGCCAGCAGCGTTGGACAGGGGAGGAACACTGAAGCTTTCTTT
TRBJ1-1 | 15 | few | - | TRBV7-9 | CASSLKGGGGTEAFF | TGTGCCAGCAGCTTAAAGGGGGGAGGGGGCACTGAAGCTTTCTTT
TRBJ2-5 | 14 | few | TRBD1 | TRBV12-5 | CASGPGQGTETQYF | TGTGCTAGTGGTCCGGGACAGGGAACGGAGACCCAGTACTTC
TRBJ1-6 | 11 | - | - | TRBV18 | CASSDNSPLHF | TGTGCCAGCTCCGATAATTCACCCCTCCACTTT
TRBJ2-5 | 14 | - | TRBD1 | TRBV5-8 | CASSQGQGGETQYF | TGTGCCAGCAGCCAAGGACAGGGGGGTGAGACCCAGTACTTC
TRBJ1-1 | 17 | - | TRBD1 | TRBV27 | CASSSQGAPTMNTEAFF | TGTGCCAGCAGTTCACAGGGGGCGCCTACTATGAACACTGAAGCTTTCTTT
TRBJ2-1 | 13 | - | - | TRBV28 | CAIQGGSYNEQFF | TGTGCCATCCAGGGGGGCTCCTACAATGAGCAGTTCTTC
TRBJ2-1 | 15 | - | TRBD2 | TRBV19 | CASSSPGLAVYEQFF | TGTGCCAGTAGCTCACCGGGACTAGCGGTTTATGAGCAGTTCTTC
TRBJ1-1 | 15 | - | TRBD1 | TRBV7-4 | CASAKKGAKHTEAFF | TGTGCCAGCGCGAAGAAGGGGGCTAAACACACTGAAGCTTTCTTT
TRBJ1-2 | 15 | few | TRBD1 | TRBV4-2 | CASSQDARGQNGYTF | TGTGCCAGCAGCCAAGATGCCAGGGGGCAAAATGGCTACACCTTC
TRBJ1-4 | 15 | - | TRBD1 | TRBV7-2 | CASSLVRQGAGKLFF | TGTGCCAGCAGCTTAGTACGACAGGGGGCCGGAAAACTGTTTTTT
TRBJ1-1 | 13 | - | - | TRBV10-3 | CAISARGNTEAFF | TGTGCCATCAGTGCCAGGGGGAACACTGAAGCTTTCTTT
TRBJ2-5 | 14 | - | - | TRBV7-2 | CASSLNVGRETQYF | TGTGCCAGCAGCCTGAACGTGGGGCGAGAGACCCAGTACTTC
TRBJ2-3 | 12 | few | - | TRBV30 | CAYDPYANTQYF | TGTGCCTACGATCCCTATGCGAATACGCAGTATTTT
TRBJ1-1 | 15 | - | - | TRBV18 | CASSPVPDMNTEAFF | TGTGCCAGCTCACCAGTGCCGGACATGAACACTGAAGCTTTCTTT
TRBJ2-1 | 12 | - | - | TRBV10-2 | CASSAAANEQFF | TGCGCCAGCAGTGCCGCGGCCAATGAGCAGTTCTTC
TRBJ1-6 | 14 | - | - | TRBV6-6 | CASGQANTNSPLHF | TGTGCCAGCGGTCAGGCGAATACTAATTCACCCCTCCACTTT
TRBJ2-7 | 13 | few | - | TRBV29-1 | CSVRRPGVYEQYF | TGCAGCGTTCGCCGTCCGGGGGTCTACGAGCAGTACTTC
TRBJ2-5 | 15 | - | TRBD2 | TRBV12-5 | CASGSLAGAQETQYF | TGTGCTAGTGGTTCACTAGCGGGGGCCCAAGAGACCCAGTACTTC
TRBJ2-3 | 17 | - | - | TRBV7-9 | CASSLRGGGGVSDTQYF | TGTGCCAGCAGCTTGAGGGGGGGCGGGGGAGTTTCAGATACGCAGTATTTT
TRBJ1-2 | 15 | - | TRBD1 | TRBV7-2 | CASSLDYTGGYGYTF | TGTGCCAGCAGCTTAGATTACACAGGGGGCTATGGCTACACCTTC